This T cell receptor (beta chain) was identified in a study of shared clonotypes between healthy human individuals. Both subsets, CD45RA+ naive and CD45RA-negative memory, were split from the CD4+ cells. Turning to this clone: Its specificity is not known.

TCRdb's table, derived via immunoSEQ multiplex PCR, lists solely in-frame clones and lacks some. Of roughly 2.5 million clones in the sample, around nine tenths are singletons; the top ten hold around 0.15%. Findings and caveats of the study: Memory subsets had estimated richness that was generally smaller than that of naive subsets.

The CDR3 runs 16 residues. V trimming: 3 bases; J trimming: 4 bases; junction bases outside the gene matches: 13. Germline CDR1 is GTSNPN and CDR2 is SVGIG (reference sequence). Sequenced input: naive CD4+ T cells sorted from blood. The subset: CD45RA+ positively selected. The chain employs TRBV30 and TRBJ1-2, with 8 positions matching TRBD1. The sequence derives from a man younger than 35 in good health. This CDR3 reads CAWRAAGTGGIYGYTF. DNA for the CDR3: TGTGCCTGGAGGGCTGCCGGGACAGGAGGAATCTATGGCTACACCTTC. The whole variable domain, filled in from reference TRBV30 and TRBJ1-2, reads SQTIHQWPATLVQPVGSPLSLECTVEGTSNPNLYWYRQAAGRGLQLLFYSVGIGQISSEVPQNLSASRPQDRQFILSSKKLLLSDSGFYLCAWRAAGTGGIYGYTFGSGTRLTVV.